A selection of T cell receptor beta chains follows, all from one sample in a study of blood T cells in healthy people across ages. TCRdb re-called the 5' RACE reads through MiXCR, storing one row per CDR3 protein. The table records roughly 2 million distinct CDR3 sequences, around half of them present only once. Sequencing was performed on blood. The source of these receptors is a woman between 35 and 50 years old in good health. Each CDR3 is given with its conserved first and last residue.

CDR3 protein: CASSSQVSEAFF
V gene: TRBV6-5
J gene: TRBJ1-1

CDR3 protein: CSYSGTGGTNTEAFF
V gene: TRBV20-1
J gene: TRBJ1-1

CDR3 protein: CSARTRHRAGKGNQPQHF
V gene: TRBV20-1
J gene: TRBJ1-5

CDR3 protein: CASSVEQGFGGYTF
V gene: TRBV9
J gene: TRBJ1-2

CDR3 protein: CASSLSGRDKQETQYF
V gene: TRBV3-1
J gene: TRBJ2-5

CDR3 protein: CASSLGAVDTQYF
V gene: TRBV12-3/TRBV12-4
J gene: TRBJ2-3

CDR3 protein: CASRRTEVKNNEQFF
V gene: TRBV14
J gene: TRBJ2-1

CDR3 protein: CSVGGGGAEAFF
V gene: TRBV29-1
J gene: TRBJ1-1

CDR3 protein: CSVGTGISYEQYF
V gene: TRBV29-1
J gene: TRBJ2-7

CDR3 protein: CAISESNQPQHF
V gene: TRBV10-3
J gene: TRBJ1-5

CDR3 protein: CATSDSGRGNTEAFF
V gene: TRBV24-1
J gene: TRBJ1-1

CDR3 protein: CASSLAGHHSYEQYF
V gene: TRBV6-5
J gene: TRBJ2-7

CDR3 protein: CASSLRPDRAINSPLHF
V gene: TRBV28
J gene: TRBJ1-6

CDR3 protein: CASSSGTASLSNTF
V gene: TRBV12-3/TRBV12-4
J gene: TRBJ1-2

CDR3 protein: CSGRDTKETQYF
V gene: TRBV29-1
J gene: TRBJ2-5

CDR3 protein: CASRDLGAEAFF
V gene: TRBV25-1
J gene: TRBJ1-1

CDR3 protein: CASSYSGQDISYEQYF
V gene: TRBV6-2/TRBV6-3
J gene: TRBJ2-7

CDR3 protein: CASPRGFREQYF
V gene: TRBV21-1
J gene: TRBJ2-7

CDR3 protein: CASSLAPRGGQFF
V gene: TRBV7-6
J gene: TRBJ2-1

CDR3 protein: CASSLTINQPQHF
V gene: TRBV27
J gene: TRBJ1-5

CDR3 protein: CASSLTGGAHEQFF
V gene: TRBV5-1
J gene: TRBJ2-1

CDR3 protein: CASGPGTGYNEQFF
V gene: TRBV6-2/TRBV6-3
J gene: TRBJ2-1

CDR3 protein: CASSPDGPGTSGYSSTDTQYF
V gene: TRBV7-3
J gene: TRBJ2-3

CDR3 protein: CSAGGQSSYEQYF
V gene: TRBV20-1
J gene: TRBJ2-7

CDR3 protein: CASSFLLSTSTDTQYF
V gene: TRBV27
J gene: TRBJ2-3

CDR3 protein: CASSFQNPGLASRDTQYF
V gene: TRBV12-3/TRBV12-4
J gene: TRBJ2-3

CDR3 protein: CASSQAGVPRLGANVLTF
V gene: TRBV3-1
J gene: TRBJ2-6

CDR3 protein: CASCLSGTGGEKLFF
V gene: TRBV12-3/TRBV12-4
J gene: TRBJ1-4

CDR3 protein: CASSVDLAGGQRETQYF
V gene: TRBV9
J gene: TRBJ2-5

CDR3 protein: CASSLTGTGPIGTQYF
V gene: TRBV5-8
J gene: TRBJ2-5

CDR3 protein: CASTTPPRDTQYF
V gene: TRBV28
J gene: TRBJ2-3

CDR3 protein: CSQGFDNEQFF
V gene: TRBV20-1
J gene: TRBJ2-1

CDR3 protein: CASSSLMGRENEQFF
V gene: TRBV7-3
J gene: TRBJ2-1

CDR3 protein: CATGGRGGLAKNIQYF
V gene: TRBV15
J gene: TRBJ2-4

CDR3 protein: CASSSSAVSYNEQYF
V gene: TRBV7-9
J gene: NA

CDR3 protein: CSARELVQGETQYF
V gene: TRBV20-1
J gene: TRBJ2-5

CDR3 protein: CASSAMDRGGSPLHF
V gene: TRBV9
J gene: TRBJ1-6

CDR3 protein: CASSVASGGQGHEQFF
V gene: TRBV9
J gene: TRBJ2-1

CDR3 protein: CATSDLQRGEGGTDTQYF
V gene: TRBV24-1
J gene: TRBJ2-3

CDR3 protein: CASSLGTGQITDTQYF
V gene: TRBV12-3/TRBV12-4
J gene: TRBJ2-3

CDR3 protein: CASSRQGTGSPLHF
V gene: TRBV6-6
J gene: TRBJ1-6

CDR3 protein: CISSLDGEATNEKLFF
V gene: TRBV7-2
J gene: TRBJ1-4

CDR3 protein: CASSQQGLGQPQHF
V gene: TRBV6-6
J gene: TRBJ1-5